The clone carrying this TCR beta chain showed up just once. Its matching antigen is unknown. TCRdb's copy holds only in-frame clones and misses some; the assay was immunoSEQ multiplex PCR. This sample yields 90,000 to 150,000 clones, of which 85% to 90% are seen a single time; more than 3% belongs to the top ten. These data originate in a study of T cell responses to AZD1222 COVID-19 vaccine. Broader study findings: Baseline serostatus was positive in only a handful of AZD1222 recipients.

The V gene end was trimmed by 4 bases and the J gene end by 2 bases; junction bases not matched to a gene: 8. The length of the CDR3 is 15 residues. Germline V lookup: CDR1 SGHKS, CDR2 YYEKEE (reference sequence). This material consisted of peripheral blood, taken on day 0 of AZD1222 vaccination. V is TRBV5-5 and J is TRBJ2-7, with TRBD2 identical over 8 bases. The TCR sequence derives from an adult in good health. The CDR3 spells CASSPLAGSAYEQYF. The CDR3 DNA is TGTGCCAGCAGCCCATTAGCGGGGTCCGCCTACGAGCAGTACTTC.